The 6 T cell receptor beta chains below all came from one sample that was sequenced in a study of blood T cell repertoires in COVID-19. The protocol was immunoSEQ multiplex PCR, while the TCRdb copy is restricted to in-frame clones and leaves out a portion. The sample shows fewer than 200,000 clones, about nine tenths of them seen only once. Sequencing was done on a sample of PBMCs or T cells enriched from blood (not recorded which). The origin of the receptors is a woman aged 18-29 years who had recovered from COVID-19.

A word on this clone: This same CDR3 is encoded by further DNA sequences in the sample. V usage is TRBV10-1 and J usage is TRBJ2-2; a possible D gene is TRBD1 (6 bases). Germline CDR1 and CDR2: WNHNN and SYGVQD (reference sequence). CDR3 length equals 14 residues. V was cut by 3 bases and J by 4 bases, with 9 bases left in between. CDR3: CASSDRGGTGELFF. The CDR3 coding sequence is TGCGCCAGCAGTGACAGGGGCGGCACCGGGGAGCTGTTTTTT.

This chain joins TRBV4-2 and TRBJ2-1; no clear D. Germline lookup yields CDR1 LGHNA and CDR2 YNFKEQ. The CDR3 totals 13 residues. Between the trimmed V and J ends, which lost 0 bases and 7 bases, there was a span of 7 bases. This chain's CDR3 is CASSQDIQNEQFF. DNA for the CDR3: TGTGCCAGCAGCCAAGACATTCAAAATGAGCAGTTCTTC.

In nucleotides, the CDR3 is TGTGCCAGCAGTTTACGACTAGCGGGGGGTCGAGGGGAGCAGTACTTC. As protein: CASSLRLAGGRGEQYF. The genes are TRBV28 and TRBJ2-7; 13 positions match TRBD2. The germline V gene has CDR1 MDHEN and CDR2 SYDVKM. The CDR3 length is 16 residues. V shed 2 bases, J shed 7 bases, and the junction held 8 bases outside the gene matches.

The rearrangement joins TRBV4-1 to TRBJ1-4, with 9 bases lining up with TRBD1. The CDR3 loop spans 14 amino acids. From germline, CDR1 is MGHRA and CDR2 YSYEKL. The J segment lost 8 bases and the V segment lost 4 bases, leaving 5 bases of the junction unmatched. CDR3 nucleotide sequence: TGCGCCAGCAGCCCGGGACAGGGAGGGGAAAAACTGTTTTTT. Translating gives CASSPGQGGEKLFF.

The V and J genes are TRBV6-5 and TRBJ2-7; D might be TRBD2 (6 bases). V gave up 0 bases and J gave up 6 bases, with 6 bases separating them. CDR1 and CDR2 from the germline V gene are MNHEY and SVGAGI. This CDR3 contains 12 residues. CDR3 DNA sequence: TGTGCCAGCAGTTACTCGGGGGGCGAGCAGTACTTC. This sequence encodes CASSYSGGEQYF.

The chain uses TRBV30 and TRBJ1-1; 8 nucleotides align to TRBD1. V gave up 4 bases and J gave up 3 bases; unmatched junction bases: 7. The CDR3 loop spans 14 amino acids. Germline-derived CDR1 and CDR2 are GTSNPN and SVGIG (reference sequence). As DNA, the CDR3 is TGTGCCTGGACCGCCAGGGGGCGGGACACTGAAGCTTTCTTT. Amino acid sequence: CAWTARGRDTEAFF.